This T cell receptor (beta chain) derives from a study of T cells in Graves' hyperthyroidism and ophthalmopathy. It was considered stable Graves' hyperthyroidism when ophthalmopathy did not progress within 18 months. Each diagnosis drew on symptoms, thyroxine, TRAb, thyroid ultrasound and orbital computed tomography findings. This clonotype came up many times. The antigen is not known. Study results and limitations: Ophthalmopathy was identified by the model a median about 6 months ahead of onset. Also found in blood were most expanded thyroid clonotypes above 0.001.

Trimming at V came to 3 bases and at J to 2 bases, leaving 3 bases not matched to a gene. This CDR3 has 16 residues. Per the germline V gene, CDR1 is SNHLY and CDR2 is FYNNEI. What was amplified from RNA transcripts were TCR beta CDR3 regions. HTBI primers were used for first-round RT-PCR of the TCR CDR3. TCRdb passed the multiplex PCR reads through MiXCR, listing each CDR3 protein once. The sample shows roughly 380,000 distinct CDR3 sequences, approximately 15% of them seen only once. The clonotype comes from a woman aged 60-70 years with Graves' hyperthyroidism. This chain uses TRBV2 with TRBJ1-3, with 11 positions matching TRBD1. The specimen sequenced was blood. The CDR3 here is CASSDRTGGPGNTIYF. CDR3 DNA: TGTGCCAGCAGTGACCGGACAGGGGGCCCTGGAAACACCATATATTTT.